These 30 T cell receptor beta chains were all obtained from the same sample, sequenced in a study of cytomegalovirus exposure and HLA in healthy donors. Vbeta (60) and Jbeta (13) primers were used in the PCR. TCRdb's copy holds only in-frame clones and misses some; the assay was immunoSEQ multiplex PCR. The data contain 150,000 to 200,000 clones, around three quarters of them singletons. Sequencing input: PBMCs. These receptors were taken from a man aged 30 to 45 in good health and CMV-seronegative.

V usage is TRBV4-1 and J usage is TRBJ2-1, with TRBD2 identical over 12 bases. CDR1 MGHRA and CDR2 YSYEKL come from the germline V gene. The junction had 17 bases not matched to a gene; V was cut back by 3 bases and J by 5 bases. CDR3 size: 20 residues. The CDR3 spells CASSQKQGALAGGIDNEQFF. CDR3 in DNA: TGCGCCAGCAGCCAGAAACAGGGGGCTCTAGCGGGAGGGATAGACAATGAGCAGTTCTTC.

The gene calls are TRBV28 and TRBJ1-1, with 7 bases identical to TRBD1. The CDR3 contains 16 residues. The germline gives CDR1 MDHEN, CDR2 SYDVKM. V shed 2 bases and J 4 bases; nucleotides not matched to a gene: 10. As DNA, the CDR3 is TGTGCCAGCAGTTTACTGACAGGGTTGTTGAGCACTGAAGCTTTCTTT. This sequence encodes CASSLLTGLLSTEAFF.

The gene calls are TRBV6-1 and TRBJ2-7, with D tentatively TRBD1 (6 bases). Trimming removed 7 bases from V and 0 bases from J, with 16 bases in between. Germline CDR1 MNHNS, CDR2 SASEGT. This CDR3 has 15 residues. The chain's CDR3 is CASNRDRSSSYEQYF. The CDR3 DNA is TGTGCCAGCAATAGAGACAGGTCCAGCTCCTACGAGCAGTACTTC.

The CDR3 sequence is CAWTTGNSPLHF. The CDR3 bases are TGTGCCTGGACAACAGGGAATTCACCCCTCCACTTT. This rearrangement joins TRBV30 to TRBJ1-6; the D gene is possibly TRBD1 (6 bases). This CDR3 comprises 12 residues. Between the trimmed V and J ends, which lost 4 bases and 7 bases, there was a span of 8 bases. CDR1 and CDR2 from the germline V gene are GTSNPN and SVGIG (reference sequence).

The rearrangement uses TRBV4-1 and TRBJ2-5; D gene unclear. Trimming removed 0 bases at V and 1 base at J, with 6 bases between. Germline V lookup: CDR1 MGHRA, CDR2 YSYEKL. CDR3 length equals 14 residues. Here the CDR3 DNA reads TGCGCCAGCAGCCAAGAGGGCAGCCAAGAGACCCAGTACTTC. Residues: CASSQEGSQETQYF.

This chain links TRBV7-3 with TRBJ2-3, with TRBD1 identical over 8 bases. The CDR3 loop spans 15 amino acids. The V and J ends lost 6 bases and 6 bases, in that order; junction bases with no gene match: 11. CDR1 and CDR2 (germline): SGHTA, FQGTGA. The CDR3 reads CASSPGQGSLDTQYF. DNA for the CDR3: TGTGCCAGCAGTCCAGGACAGGGTTCCTTGGATACGCAGTATTTT.

The CDR3 region is CASSFPGAQNTEAFF. In DNA form, the CDR3 reads TGCGCCAGCAGCTTTCCAGGGGCGCAGAACACTGAAGCTTTCTTT. The chain joins TRBV5-1 to TRBJ1-1; D may be TRBD1 (6 bases). The CDR3 runs to 15 residues. Germline V gene lookup returns CDR1 SGHRS and CDR2 YFSETQ. Trimming removed 2 bases at V and 1 base at J, with 12 bases between.

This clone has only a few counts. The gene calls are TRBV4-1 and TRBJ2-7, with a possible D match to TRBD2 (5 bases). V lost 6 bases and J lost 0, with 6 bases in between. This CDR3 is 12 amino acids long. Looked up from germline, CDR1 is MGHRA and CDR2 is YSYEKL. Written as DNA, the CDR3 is TGCGCCAGCAGGGGGAGCTCCTACGAGCAGTACTTC. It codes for CASRGSSYEQYF.

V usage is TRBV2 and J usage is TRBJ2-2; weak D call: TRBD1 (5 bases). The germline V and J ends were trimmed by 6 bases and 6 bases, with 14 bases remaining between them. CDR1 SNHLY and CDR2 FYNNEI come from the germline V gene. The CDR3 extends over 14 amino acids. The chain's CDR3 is CASRRQSQAGELFF. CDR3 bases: TGTGCCAGCAGGCGACAGTCCCAGGCCGGGGAGCTGTTTTTT. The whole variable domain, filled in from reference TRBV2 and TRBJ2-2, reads EPEVTQTPSHQVTQMGQEVILRCVPISNHLYFYWYRQILGQKVEFLVSFYNNEISEKSEIFDDQFSVERPDGSNFTLKIRSTKLEDSAMYFCASRRQSQAGELFFGEGSRLTVL.

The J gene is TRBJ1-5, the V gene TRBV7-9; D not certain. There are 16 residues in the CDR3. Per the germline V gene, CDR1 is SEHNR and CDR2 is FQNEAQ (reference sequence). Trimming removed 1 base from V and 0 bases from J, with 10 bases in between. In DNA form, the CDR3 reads TGTGCCAGCAGCTTAGTTATCGGCGGTAGCAATCAGCCCCAGCATTTT. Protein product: CASSLVIGGSNQPQHF.

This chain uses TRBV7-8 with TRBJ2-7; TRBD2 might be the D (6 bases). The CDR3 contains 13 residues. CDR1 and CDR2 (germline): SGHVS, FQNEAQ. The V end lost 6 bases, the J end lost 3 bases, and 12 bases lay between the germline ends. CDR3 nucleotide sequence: TGTGCCAGCAGACTGGGACTGAACTACGAGCAGTACTTC. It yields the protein CASRLGLNYEQYF.

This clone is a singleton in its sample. CDR3 sequence: CASSKPGLVTDTQYF. The CDR3 DNA is TGTGCCAGCAGCAAGCCGGGACTAGTTACAGATACGCAGTATTTT. The V gene is TRBV6-5, the J gene TRBJ2-3; 8 bases align to TRBD2. The CDR3 extends over 15 amino acids. J lost 3 bases, V lost 6 bases, and 8 bases had no gene match. The germline gives CDR1 MNHEY, CDR2 SVGAGI.

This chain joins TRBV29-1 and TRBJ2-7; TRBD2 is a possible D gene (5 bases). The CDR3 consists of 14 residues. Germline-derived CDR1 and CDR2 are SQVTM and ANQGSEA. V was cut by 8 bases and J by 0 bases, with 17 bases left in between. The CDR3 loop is CSTPGPAGSYEQYF. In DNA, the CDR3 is TGCAGCACTCCCGGTCCGGCGGGCTCCTACGAGCAGTACTTC.

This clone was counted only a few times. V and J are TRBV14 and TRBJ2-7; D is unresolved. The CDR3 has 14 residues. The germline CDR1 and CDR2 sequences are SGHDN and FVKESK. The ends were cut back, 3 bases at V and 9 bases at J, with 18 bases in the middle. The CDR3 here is CASSQVSFYGVQYF. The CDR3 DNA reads TGTGCCAGCAGCCAGGTTTCGTTTTACGGTGTGCAGTACTTC. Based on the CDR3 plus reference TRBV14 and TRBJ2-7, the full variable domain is EAGVTQFPSHSVIEKGQTVTLRCDPISGHDNLYWYRRVMGKEIKFLLHFVKESKQDESGMPNNRFLAERTGGTYSTLKVQPAELEDSGVYFCASSQVSFYGVQYFGPGTRLTVT.

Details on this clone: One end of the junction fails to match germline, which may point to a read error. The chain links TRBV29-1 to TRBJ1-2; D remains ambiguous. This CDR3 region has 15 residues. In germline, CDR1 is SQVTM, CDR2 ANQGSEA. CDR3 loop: CSVELPYSSNYGYAF. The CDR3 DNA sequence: TGCAGCGTTGAATTACCCTACTCGTCTAACTATGGCTACGCCTTC. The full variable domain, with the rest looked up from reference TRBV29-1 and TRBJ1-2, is SAVISQKPSRDICQRGTSLTIQCQVDSQVTMMFWYRQQPGQSLTLIATANQGSEATYESGFVIDKFPISRPNLTFSTLTVSNMSPEDSSIYLCSVELPYSSNYGYAFGSGTRLTVV.

CDR3 sequence (DNA): TGCGCCAGCAGCTTAACGGACAGGTCTGAAGCTTTCTTT. This encodes CASSLTDRSEAFF. The chain couples TRBV5-1 to TRBJ1-1; TRBD1 matches 7 bases. CDR1 is SGHRS, CDR2 YFSETQ, per germline. The CDR3 covers 13 residues. The junction had 4 bases not matched to a gene; V was cut back by 2 bases and J by 6 bases.

CDR3 coding DNA: TGTGCCAGTAGTATTTCTGGGGAGCCCTATGGCTACACCTTC. It is translated as CASSISGEPYGYTF. The chain is built from TRBV19 and TRBJ1-2; D remains ambiguous. CDR1 and CDR2 (germline): LNHDA, SQIVND (reference sequence). The CDR3 runs to 14 residues. V lost 3 bases and J lost 4, with 12 bases in between. The full variable domain, with the rest looked up from reference TRBV19 and TRBJ1-2, is DGGITQSPKYLFRKEGQNVTLSCEQNLNHDAMYWYRQDPGQGLRLIYYSQIVNDFQKGDIAEGYSVSREKKESFPLTVTSAQKNPTAFYLCASSISGEPYGYTFGSGTRLTVV.

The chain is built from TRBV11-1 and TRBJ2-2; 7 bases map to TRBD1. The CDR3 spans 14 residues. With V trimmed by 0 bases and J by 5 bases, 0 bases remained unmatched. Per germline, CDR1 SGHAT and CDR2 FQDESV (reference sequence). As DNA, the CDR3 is TGTGCCAGCAGCTTAGCGGGACAGACCGGGGAGCTGTTTTTT. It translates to CASSLAGQTGELFF.

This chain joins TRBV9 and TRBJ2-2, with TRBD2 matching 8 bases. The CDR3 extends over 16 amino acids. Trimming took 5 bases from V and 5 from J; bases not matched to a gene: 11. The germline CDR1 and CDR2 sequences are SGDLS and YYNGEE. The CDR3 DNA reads TGTGCCAGCAGAGAGAGCGGGAGACAATCTACCGGGGAGCTGTTTTTT. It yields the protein CASRESGRQSTGELFF.

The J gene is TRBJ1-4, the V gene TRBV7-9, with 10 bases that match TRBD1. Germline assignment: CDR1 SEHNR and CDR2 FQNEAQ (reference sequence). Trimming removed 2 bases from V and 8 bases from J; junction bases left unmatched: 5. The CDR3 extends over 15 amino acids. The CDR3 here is CASSLSTGGVEKLFF. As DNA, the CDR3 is TGTGCCAGCAGCTTATCGACAGGGGGCGTAGAAAAACTGTTTTTT.

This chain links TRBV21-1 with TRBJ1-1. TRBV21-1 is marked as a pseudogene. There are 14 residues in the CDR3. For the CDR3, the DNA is TGTGCCAGCAGCAAGGAGGGGAGAGGCACTGAAGCTTTCTTT. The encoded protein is CASSKEGRGTEAFF.

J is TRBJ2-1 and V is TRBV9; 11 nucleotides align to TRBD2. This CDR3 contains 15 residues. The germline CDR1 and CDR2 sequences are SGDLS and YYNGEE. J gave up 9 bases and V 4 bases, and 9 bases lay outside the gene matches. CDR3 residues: CASSPGLAEGGEQFF. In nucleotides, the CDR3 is TGTGCCAGCAGCCCGGGACTAGCGGAGGGTGGTGAGCAGTTCTTC.

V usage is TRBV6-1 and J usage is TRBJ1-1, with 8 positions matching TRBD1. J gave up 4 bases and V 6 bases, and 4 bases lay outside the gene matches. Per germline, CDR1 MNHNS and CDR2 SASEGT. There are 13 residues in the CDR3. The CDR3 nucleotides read TGTGCCAGCAGCCTGGACAGGGTCACTGAAGCTTTCTTT. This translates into CASSLDRVTEAFF.

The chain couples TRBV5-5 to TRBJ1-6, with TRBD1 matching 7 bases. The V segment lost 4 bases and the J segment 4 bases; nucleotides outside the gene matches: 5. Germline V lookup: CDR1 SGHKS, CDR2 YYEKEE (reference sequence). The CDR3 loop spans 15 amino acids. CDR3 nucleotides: TGTGCCAGCAGCCGCAGGGGGGAGTATAATTCACCCCTCCACTTT. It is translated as CASSRRGEYNSPLHF.

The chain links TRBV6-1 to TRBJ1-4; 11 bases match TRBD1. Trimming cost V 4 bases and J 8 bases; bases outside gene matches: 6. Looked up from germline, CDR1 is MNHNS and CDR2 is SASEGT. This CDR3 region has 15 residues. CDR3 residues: CASSGLGQGGEKLFF. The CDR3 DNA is TGTGCCAGCAGTGGTCTGGGACAGGGGGGAGAAAAACTGTTTTTT.

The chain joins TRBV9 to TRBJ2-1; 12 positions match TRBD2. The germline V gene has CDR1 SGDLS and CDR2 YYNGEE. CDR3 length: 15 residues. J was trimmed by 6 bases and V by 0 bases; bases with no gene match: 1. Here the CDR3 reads CASSVATSGSNEQFF. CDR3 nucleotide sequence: TGTGCCAGCAGCGTAGCGACTAGCGGGAGCAATGAGCAGTTCTTC.

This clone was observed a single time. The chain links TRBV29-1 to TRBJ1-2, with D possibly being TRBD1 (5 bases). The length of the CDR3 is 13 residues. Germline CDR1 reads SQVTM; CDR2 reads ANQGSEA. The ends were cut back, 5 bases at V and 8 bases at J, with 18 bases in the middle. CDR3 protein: CSVYFEGREGYTF. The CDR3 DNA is TGCAGCGTTTATTTTGAGGGGCGGGAGGGCTACACCTTC.

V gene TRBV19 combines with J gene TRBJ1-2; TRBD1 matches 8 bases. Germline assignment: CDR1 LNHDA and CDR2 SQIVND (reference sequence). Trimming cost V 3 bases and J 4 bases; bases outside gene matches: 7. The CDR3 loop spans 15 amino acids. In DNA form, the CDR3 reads TGTGCCAGTAGTATCCCCCAGGGGGCTACCTATGGCTACACCTTC. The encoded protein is CASSIPQGATYGYTF.

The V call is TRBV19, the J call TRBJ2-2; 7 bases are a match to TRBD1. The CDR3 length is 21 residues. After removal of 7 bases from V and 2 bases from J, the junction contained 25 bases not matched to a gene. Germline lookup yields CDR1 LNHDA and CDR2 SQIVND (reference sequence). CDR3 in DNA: TGTGCCAGTAATAACGTCAGGGGGTTGGCCGGGACCAGCTTAAACACCGGGGAGCTGTTTTTT. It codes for CASNNVRGLAGTSLNTGELFF. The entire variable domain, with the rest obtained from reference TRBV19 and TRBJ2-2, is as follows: DGGITQSPKYLFRKEGQNVTLSCEQNLNHDAMYWYRQDPGQGLRLIYYSQIVNDFQKGDIAEGYSVSREKKESFPLTVTSAQKNPTAFYLCASNNVRGLAGTSLNTGELFFGEGSRLTVL.

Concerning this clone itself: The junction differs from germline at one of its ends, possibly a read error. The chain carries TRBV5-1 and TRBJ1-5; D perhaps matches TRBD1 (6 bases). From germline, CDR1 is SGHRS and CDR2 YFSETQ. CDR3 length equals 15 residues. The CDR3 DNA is TGCGTCAGCAGCCCCGCAGGGGTAAGCAATCAGCCCCAGCATTTT. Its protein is CVSSPAGVSNQPQHF.